The clone carrying this T cell receptor (beta chain) was recorded a few times. These data belong to a study of control samples from healthy donors and cancer patients. This CDR3 is built from 12 residues. In germline, CDR1 is LGHDT, CDR2 YNNKEL (reference sequence). With 4 bases removed from V and 15 bases from J, the gap between germline ends came to 16 bases. Assay used: immunoSEQ multiplex PCR; TCRdb lists only in-frame clones, some missing. The sample has tens of thousands of clones, 88% seen once; the top ten hold 13% to 15%. The origin of this receptor is a woman aged 70-85 years in good health. This sequence joins TRBV3-1 (or the pseudogene TRBV3-2) and TRBJ1-5; maybe TRBD1 (5 bases). The sequenced sample was blood. CDR3 in amino acids: CASSRNRLVLHF. The CDR3 DNA reads as TGTGCCAGCAGCCGAAACAGGCTGGTTCTGCATTTT.